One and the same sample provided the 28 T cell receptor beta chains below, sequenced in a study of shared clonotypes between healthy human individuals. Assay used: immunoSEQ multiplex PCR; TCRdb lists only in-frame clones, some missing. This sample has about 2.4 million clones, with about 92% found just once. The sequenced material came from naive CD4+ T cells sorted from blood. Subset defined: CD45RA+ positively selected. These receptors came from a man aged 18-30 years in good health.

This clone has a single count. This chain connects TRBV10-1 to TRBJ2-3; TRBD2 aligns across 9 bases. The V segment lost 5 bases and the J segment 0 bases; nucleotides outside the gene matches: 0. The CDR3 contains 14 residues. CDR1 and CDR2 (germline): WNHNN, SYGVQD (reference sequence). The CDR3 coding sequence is TGCGCCAGCAGTAGCGGGGGGAGCACAGATACGCAGTATTTT. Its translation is CASSSGGSTDTQYF.

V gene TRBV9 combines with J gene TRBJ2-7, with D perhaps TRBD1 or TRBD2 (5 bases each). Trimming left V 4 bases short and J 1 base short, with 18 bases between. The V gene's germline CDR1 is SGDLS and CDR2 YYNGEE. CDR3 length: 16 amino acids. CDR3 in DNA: TGTGCCAGCAGCCCTGGGGCTGGACTGGGGTCCTACGAGCAGTACTTC. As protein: CASSPGAGLGSYEQYF.

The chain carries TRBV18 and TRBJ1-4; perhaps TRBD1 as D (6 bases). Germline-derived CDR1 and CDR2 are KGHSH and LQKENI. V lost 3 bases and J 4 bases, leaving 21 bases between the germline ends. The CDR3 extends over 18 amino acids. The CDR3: CASSPGLRGKDLNEKLFF. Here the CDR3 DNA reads TGTGCCAGCTCACCGGGTCTCAGGGGCAAGGACCTTAATGAAAAACTGTTTTTT.

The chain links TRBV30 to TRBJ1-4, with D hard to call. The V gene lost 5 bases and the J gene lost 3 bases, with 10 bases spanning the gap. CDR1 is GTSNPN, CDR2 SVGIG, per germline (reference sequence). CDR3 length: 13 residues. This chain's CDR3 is CAWAGGPNEKLFF. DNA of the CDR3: TGTGCCTGGGCAGGAGGGCCTAATGAAAAACTGTTTTTT. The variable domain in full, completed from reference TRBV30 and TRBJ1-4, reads SQTIHQWPATLVQPVGSPLSLECTVEGTSNPNLYWYRQAAGRGLQLLFYSVGIGQISSEVPQNLSASRPQDRQFILSSKKLLLSDSGFYLCAWAGGPNEKLFFGSGTQLSVL.

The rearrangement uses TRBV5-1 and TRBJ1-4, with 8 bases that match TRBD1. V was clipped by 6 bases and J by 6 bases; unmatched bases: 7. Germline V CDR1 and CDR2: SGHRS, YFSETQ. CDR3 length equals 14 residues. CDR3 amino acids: CASNNQGADEKLFF. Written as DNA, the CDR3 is TGCGCCAGCAACAATCAGGGGGCAGATGAAAAACTGTTTTTT. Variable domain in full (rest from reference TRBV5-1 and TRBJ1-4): KAGVTQTPRYLIKTRGQQVTLSCSPISGHRSVSWYQQTPGQGLQFLFEYFSETQRNKGNFPGRFSGRQFSNSRSEMNVSTLELGDSALYLCASNNQGADEKLFFGSGTQLSVL.

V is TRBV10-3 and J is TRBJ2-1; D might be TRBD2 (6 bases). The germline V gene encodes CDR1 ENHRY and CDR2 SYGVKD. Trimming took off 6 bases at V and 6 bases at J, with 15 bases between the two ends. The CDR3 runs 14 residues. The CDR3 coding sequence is TGTGCCATCAGCTCACGGGAGTCAGCCAATGAGCAGTTCTTC. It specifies CAISSRESANEQFF.

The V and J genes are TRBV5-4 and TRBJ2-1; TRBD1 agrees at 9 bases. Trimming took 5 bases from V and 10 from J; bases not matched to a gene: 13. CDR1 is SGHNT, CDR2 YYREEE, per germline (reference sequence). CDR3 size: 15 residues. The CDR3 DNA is TGTGCCAGCAGAACGACGGGATCGACAGGGGGAGAGCAGTTCTTC. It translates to CASRTTGSTGGEQFF.

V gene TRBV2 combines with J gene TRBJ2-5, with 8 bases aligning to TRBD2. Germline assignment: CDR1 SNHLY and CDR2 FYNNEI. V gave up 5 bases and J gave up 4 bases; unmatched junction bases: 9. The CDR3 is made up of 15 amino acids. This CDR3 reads CASSSAGRGGETQYF. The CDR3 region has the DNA TGTGCCAGCAGTTCGGCGGGACGGGGGGGAGAGACCCAGTACTTC.

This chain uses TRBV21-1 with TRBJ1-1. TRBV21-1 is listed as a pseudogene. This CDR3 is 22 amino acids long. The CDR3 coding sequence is TGTGCCAGCAGCACGGAGGGGGCTGGAGCTGTGGAGGTCGGGGGGAAGATAACTGAAGCTTTCTTT. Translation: CASSTEGAGAVEVGGKITEAFF.

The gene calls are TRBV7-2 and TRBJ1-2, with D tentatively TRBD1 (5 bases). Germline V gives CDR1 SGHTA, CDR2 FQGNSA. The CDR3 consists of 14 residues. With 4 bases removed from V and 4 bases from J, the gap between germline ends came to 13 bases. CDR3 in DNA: TGTGCCAGCAGCTCAACAGGATACTCCTATGGCTACACCTTC. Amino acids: CASSSTGYSYGYTF.

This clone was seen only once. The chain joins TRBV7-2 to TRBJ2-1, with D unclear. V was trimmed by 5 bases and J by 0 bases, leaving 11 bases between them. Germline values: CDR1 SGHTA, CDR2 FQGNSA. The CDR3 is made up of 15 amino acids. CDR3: CASSIRLRSYNEQFF. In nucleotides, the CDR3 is TGTGCCAGCAGCATTAGACTCCGCTCCTACAATGAGCAGTTCTTC.

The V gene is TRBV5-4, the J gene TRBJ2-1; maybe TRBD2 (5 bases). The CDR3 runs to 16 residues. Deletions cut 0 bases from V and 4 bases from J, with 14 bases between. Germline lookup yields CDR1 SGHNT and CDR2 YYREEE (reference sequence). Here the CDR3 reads CASSLGVGVGYNEQFF. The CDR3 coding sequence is TGTGCCAGCAGCTTGGGGGTGGGAGTGGGGTACAATGAGCAGTTCTTC. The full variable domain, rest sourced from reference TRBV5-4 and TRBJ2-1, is ETGVTQSPTHLIKTRGQQVTLRCSSQSGHNTVSWYQQALGQGPQFIFQYYREEENGRGNFPPRFSGLQFPNYSSELNVNALELDDSALYLCASSLGVGVGYNEQFFGPGTRLTVL.

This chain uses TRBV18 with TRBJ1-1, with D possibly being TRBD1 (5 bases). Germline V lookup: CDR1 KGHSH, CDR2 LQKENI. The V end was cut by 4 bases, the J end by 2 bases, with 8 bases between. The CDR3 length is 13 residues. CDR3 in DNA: TGTGCCAGCTCACAACAGGTAAACACTGAAGCTTTCTTT. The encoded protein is CASSQQVNTEAFF.

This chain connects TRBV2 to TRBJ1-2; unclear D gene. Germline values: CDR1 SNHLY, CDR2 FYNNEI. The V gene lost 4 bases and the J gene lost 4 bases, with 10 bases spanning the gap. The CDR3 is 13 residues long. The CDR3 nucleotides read TGTGCCAGCAGTGGCACGGTTTTCTATGGCTACACCTTC. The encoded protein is CASSGTVFYGYTF.

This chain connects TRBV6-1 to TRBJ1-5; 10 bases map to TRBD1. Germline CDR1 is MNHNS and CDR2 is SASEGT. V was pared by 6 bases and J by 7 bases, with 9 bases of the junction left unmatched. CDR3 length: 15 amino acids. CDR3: CASRFGQGQGQPQHF. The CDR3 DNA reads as TGTGCCAGCAGGTTCGGACAGGGACAGGGGCAGCCCCAGCATTTT.

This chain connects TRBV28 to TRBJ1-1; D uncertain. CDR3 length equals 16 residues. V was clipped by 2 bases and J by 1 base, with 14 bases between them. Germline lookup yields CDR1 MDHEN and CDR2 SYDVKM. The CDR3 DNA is TGTGCCAGCAGTTTAGTCGCAGGCTACAGGAACACTGAAGCTTTCTTT. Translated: CASSLVAGYRNTEAFF.

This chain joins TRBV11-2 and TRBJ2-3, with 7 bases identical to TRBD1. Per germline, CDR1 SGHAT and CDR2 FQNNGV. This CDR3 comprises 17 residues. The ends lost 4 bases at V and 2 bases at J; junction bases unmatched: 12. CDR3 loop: CASSSRQGKTTTDTQYF. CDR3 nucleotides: TGTGCCAGCAGCTCCAGACAGGGAAAGACCACCACAGATACGCAGTATTTT.

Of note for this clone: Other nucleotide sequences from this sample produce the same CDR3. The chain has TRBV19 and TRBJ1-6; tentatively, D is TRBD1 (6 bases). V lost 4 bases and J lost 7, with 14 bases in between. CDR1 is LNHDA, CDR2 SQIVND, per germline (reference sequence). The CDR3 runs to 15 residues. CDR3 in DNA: TGTGCCAGTAGTACCCAAGGACAGCTAAATTCACCCCTCCACTTT. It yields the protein CASSTQGQLNSPLHF.

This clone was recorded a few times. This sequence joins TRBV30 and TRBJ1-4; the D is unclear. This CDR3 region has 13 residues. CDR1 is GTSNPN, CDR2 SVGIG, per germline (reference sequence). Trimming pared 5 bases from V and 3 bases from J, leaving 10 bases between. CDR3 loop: CAWALAANEKLFF. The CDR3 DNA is TGTGCCTGGGCTCTGGCCGCTAATGAAAAACTGTTTTTT.

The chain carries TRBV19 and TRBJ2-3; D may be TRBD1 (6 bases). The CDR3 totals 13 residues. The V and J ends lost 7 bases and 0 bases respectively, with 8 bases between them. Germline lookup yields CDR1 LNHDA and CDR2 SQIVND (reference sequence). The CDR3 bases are TGTGCCAGTAAAGGGGGTAGCACAGATACGCAGTATTTT. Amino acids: CASKGGSTDTQYF.

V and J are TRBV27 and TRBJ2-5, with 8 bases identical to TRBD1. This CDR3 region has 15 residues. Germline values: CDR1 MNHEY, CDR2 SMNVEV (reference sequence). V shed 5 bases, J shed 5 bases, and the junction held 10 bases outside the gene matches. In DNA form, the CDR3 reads TGTGCCAGCAGTGGGACAGGCGGGTTGTGGGAGACCCAGTACTTC. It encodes CASSGTGGLWETQYF.

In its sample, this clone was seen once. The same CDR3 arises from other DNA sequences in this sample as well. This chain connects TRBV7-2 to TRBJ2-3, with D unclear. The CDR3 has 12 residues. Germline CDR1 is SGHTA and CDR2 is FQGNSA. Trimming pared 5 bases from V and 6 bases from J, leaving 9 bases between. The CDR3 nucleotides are TGTGCCAGCAGCCCTCCCGGGGATACGCAGTATTTT. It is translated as CASSPPGDTQYF. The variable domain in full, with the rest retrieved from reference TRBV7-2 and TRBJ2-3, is GAGVSQSPSNKVTEKGKDVELRCDPISGHTALYWYRQSLGQGLEFLIYFQGNSAPDKSGLPSDRFSAERTGGSVSTLTIQRTQQEDSAVYLCASSPPGDTQYFGPGTRLTVL.

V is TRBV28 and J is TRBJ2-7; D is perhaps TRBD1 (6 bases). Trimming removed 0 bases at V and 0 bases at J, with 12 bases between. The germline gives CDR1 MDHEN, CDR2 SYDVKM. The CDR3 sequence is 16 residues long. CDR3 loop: CASSLWGTTHSYEQYF. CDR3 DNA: TGTGCCAGCAGTTTATGGGGGACAACCCACTCCTACGAGCAGTACTTC.

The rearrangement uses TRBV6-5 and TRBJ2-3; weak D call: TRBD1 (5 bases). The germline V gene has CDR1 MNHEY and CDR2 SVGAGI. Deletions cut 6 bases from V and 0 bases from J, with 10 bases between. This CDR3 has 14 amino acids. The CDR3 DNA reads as TGTGCCAGCAGACAGGACGGGAGCACAGATACGCAGTATTTT. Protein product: CASRQDGSTDTQYF.

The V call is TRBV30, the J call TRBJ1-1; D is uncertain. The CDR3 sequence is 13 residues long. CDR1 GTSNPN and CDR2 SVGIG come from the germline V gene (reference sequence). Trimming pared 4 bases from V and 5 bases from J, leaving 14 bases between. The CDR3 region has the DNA TGTGCCTGGAATCCCGGGGAAGGGACTGAAGCTTTCTTT. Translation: CAWNPGEGTEAFF.

In nucleotides, the CDR3 is TGTGCCATCAGTGAGTACAGGGGCTATGGCTACACCTTC. Its translation: CAISEYRGYGYTF. The chain joins TRBV10-3 to TRBJ1-2; 7 nucleotides align to TRBD1. The CDR3 extends over 13 amino acids. V dropped 1 base and J dropped 4; count of bases not matched to a gene: 0. Germline assignment: CDR1 ENHRY and CDR2 SYGVKD.

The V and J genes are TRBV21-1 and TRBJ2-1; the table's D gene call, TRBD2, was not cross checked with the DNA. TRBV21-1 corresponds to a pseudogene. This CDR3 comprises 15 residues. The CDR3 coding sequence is TGTGCCAGCAGGTTACACAGCGGGAGAGTGAATGAGCAGTTCTTC. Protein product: CASRLHSGRVNEQFF.

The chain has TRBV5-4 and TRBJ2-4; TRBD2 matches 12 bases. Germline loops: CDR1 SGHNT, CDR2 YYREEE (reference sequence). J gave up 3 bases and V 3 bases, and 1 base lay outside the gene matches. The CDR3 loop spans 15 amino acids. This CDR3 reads CASSWTSGVKNIQYF. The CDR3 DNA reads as TGTGCCAGCAGCTGGACTAGCGGGGTCAAAAACATTCAGTACTTC.